Following are 28 T cell receptor beta chains from one sample sequenced in a study of blood T cell repertoires in COVID-19. Libraries were prepared by immunoSEQ multiplex PCR; TCRdb keeps only in-frame clonotypes and omits some of them. The sample lists under 200,000 clones, 85% occurring once. Input material: peripheral blood. The receptors were sampled from a woman between 45 and 60 years old with COVID-19, enrolled during active disease.

V is TRBV7-6 and J is TRBJ2-2; 10 nucleotides line up with TRBD2. Germline CDR1 reads SGHVS; CDR2 reads FNYEAQ. J was trimmed by 4 bases and V by 5 bases; bases with no gene match: 7. The CDR3 is 16 amino acids. The CDR3 spells CASSPGVAGGTGELFF. CDR3 in DNA: TGTGCCAGCAGCCCAGGGGTAGCGGGGGGCACCGGGGAGCTGTTTTTT.

This clone was picked up a small number of times. This chain joins TRBV14 and TRBJ1-5, with 9 nucleotides matching TRBD1. CDR3 length: 20 amino acids. The V and J ends lost 0 bases and 0 bases, in that order; junction bases with no gene match: 12. Germline V CDR1 and CDR2: SGHDN, FVKESK. The CDR3 is CASSQERGPGQGYSNQPQHF. As DNA, the CDR3 is TGTGCCAGCAGCCAAGAAAGAGGTCCGGGACAGGGATATAGCAATCAGCCCCAGCATTTT.

The V gene is TRBV9, the J gene TRBJ2-3; 9 nucleotides align to TRBD2. CDR3 length equals 16 residues. The trim removed 2 bases at V and 6 bases at J, leaving 10 bases unmatched. Germline V gene data show CDR1 as SGDLS and CDR2 as YYNGEE. The CDR3 sequence is CASSVSGGPGQDTQYF. The CDR3 DNA reads as TGTGCCAGCAGCGTTAGCGGGGGCCCTGGACAGGATACGCAGTATTTT.

The gene calls are TRBV18 and TRBJ1-1; no firm D call. V was cut by 3 bases and J by 1 base, with 6 bases left in between. Germline-derived CDR1 and CDR2 are KGHSH and LQKENI. The CDR3 is 13 amino acids. The CDR3 DNA reads as TGTGCCAGCTCACCCGCGCAGAACACTGAAGCTTTCTTT. This gives the protein CASSPAQNTEAFF.

The rearrangement links TRBV4-1 to TRBJ1-1; no reliable D call. The germline V gene has CDR1 MGHRA and CDR2 YSYEKL. V lost 1 base and J 8 bases, leaving 8 bases between the germline ends. CDR3 length: 12 amino acids. The CDR3 region is CASSQATEEAFF. As DNA, the CDR3 is TGCGCCAGCAGCCAAGCTACCGAAGAAGCTTTCTTT.

The chain uses TRBV7-9 and TRBJ2-7; the match to TRBD2 covers 10 bases. Trimming cost V 5 bases and J 7 bases; bases outside gene matches: 8. Germline V gives CDR1 SEHNR, CDR2 FQNEAQ (reference sequence). This CDR3 region has 14 residues. As DNA, the CDR3 is TGTGCCAGCAGCCCACCCGGTAGCGGGGGGGAGCAGTACTTC. This encodes CASSPPGSGGEQYF.

This sequence joins TRBV4-3 and TRBJ2-6, with a possible D match to TRBD2 (7 bases). Germline CDR1 is LGHNA and CDR2 is YSLEER. V was clipped by 3 bases and J by 3 bases, with 21 bases between them. The CDR3 runs to 19 residues. The CDR3 region has the DNA TGCGCCAGCAGCCACCCCCGGGGAGGGGGGATCCTTGGGGCCAACGTCCTGACTTTC. It yields the protein CASSHPRGGGILGANVLTF.

The chain has TRBV4-2 and TRBJ1-2; the match to TRBD1 covers 8 bases. Germline CDR1 reads LGHNA; CDR2 reads YNFKEQ. The CDR3 sequence is 15 residues long. Trimming cost V 2 bases and J 7 bases; bases outside gene matches: 9. The CDR3 region is CASSQLGQGALGYTF. CDR3 DNA sequence: TGTGCCAGCAGCCAATTAGGGCAGGGGGCACTTGGCTACACCTTC.

The chain employs TRBV2 and TRBJ2-1, with D perhaps matching TRBD2 (7 bases). The germline CDR1 and CDR2 sequences are SNHLY and FYNNEI. V gave up 6 bases and J gave up 10 bases, with 13 bases separating them. The CDR3 sequence is 12 residues long. This chain's CDR3 is CASRRGLGEQFF. CDR3 bases: TGTGCCAGCAGGCGGGGGCTGGGGGAGCAGTTCTTC.

The chain recombines TRBV23-1 with TRBJ2-5; possibly TRBD2 for D (5 bases). TRBV23-1 is assigned to the ORF class and has an uncertain function. V was clipped by 10 bases and J by 7 bases, with 19 bases between them. This CDR3 has 13 amino acids. CDR3 amino acids: CATTLSGVGTQYF. The CDR3 coding sequence is TGCGCCACCACGCTGAGCGGAGTCGGGACCCAGTACTTC.

J is TRBJ2-6 and V is TRBV6-2 or TRBV6-3; maybe TRBD1 (6 bases). Germline CDR1 is MNHEY and CDR2 is SVGEGT. The germline V and J ends were trimmed by 5 bases and 4 bases, with 15 bases remaining between them. This CDR3 is 16 amino acids long. The chain's CDR3 is CASSGMTGSGANVLTF. CDR3 bases: TGTGCCAGCAGTGGCATGACAGGATCCGGGGCCAACGTCCTGACTTTC.

The genes are TRBV30 and TRBJ2-3; 7 bases fit TRBD1. Germline V lookup: CDR1 GTSNPN, CDR2 SVGIG (reference sequence). There are 12 residues in the CDR3. The CDR3 spells CAESEGANTQYF. CDR3 DNA: TGTGCTGAGTCCGAGGGGGCGAATACGCAGTATTTT.

The genes are TRBV27 and TRBJ1-1, with 8 nucleotides matching TRBD1. After removal of 2 bases from V and 0 bases from J, the junction contained 5 bases not matched to a gene. CDR3 length: 16 amino acids. Per germline, CDR1 MNHEY and CDR2 SMNVEV (reference sequence). The CDR3 loop is CASSLGQGALNTEAFF. The CDR3 bases are TGTGCCAGCAGTTTAGGGCAGGGGGCCTTGAACACTGAAGCTTTCTTT.

V is TRBV4-1 and J is TRBJ1-1; 9 nucleotides line up with TRBD1. The CDR3 covers 15 residues. CDR1 is MGHRA, CDR2 YSYEKL, per germline. With V trimmed by 1 base and J by 4 bases, 4 bases remained unmatched. This CDR3 is CASSQVGQGTTEAFF. The CDR3, as DNA: TGCGCCAGCAGCCAAGTTGGACAGGGGACCACTGAAGCTTTCTTT.

The rearrangement uses TRBV6-5 and TRBJ2-5; D remains unclear. This CDR3 spans 15 amino acids. The germline gives CDR1 MNHEY, CDR2 SVGAGI. V lost 5 bases and J lost 2, with 15 bases in between. In DNA, the CDR3 is TGTGCCAGCAGTCCTCCTAAGACAAGACAAGAGACCCAGTACTTC. Translated: CASSPPKTRQETQYF.

J is TRBJ2-3 and V is TRBV19, with 10 bases matching TRBD2. The CDR3 contains 15 residues. J lost 3 bases, V lost 6 bases, and 6 bases had no gene match. Germline lookup yields CDR1 LNHDA and CDR2 SQIVND (reference sequence). CDR3: CASSLAGVLTDTQYF. As DNA, the CDR3 is TGTGCCAGTAGCCTAGCGGGGGTGTTGACAGATACGCAGTATTTT.

The chain couples TRBV24-1 to TRBJ1-5; D uncertain. Germline CDR1 and CDR2: KGHDR and SFDVKD. V was trimmed by 4 bases and J by 5 bases, leaving 8 bases between them. The CDR3 covers 13 residues. The CDR3 nucleotides are TGTGCCACCAGTGAGACGGGTGATCAGCCCCAGCATTTT. It codes for CATSETGDQPQHF.

The genes are TRBV7-2 and TRBJ2-7; D is unclear. V was shortened by 1 base and J by 3 bases, with 22 bases between the two germline ends. Germline V gene sequence: CDR1 SGHTA, CDR2 FQGNSA. This CDR3 comprises 18 residues. The CDR3 loop reads CASSLVFTNFLKHYEQYF. The CDR3 DNA is TGTGCCAGCAGCTTAGTGTTTACTAATTTTTTGAAACACTACGAGCAGTACTTC.

This chain links TRBV5-8 with TRBJ2-7, with no clear D. V lost 0 bases, J lost 2 bases, and 6 bases lay in between. CDR1 and CDR2 (germline): SGHTS, YDEGEE. The CDR3 runs 13 residues. CDR3 nucleotides: TGTGCCAGCAGCTTGGGCGGAACCTACGAGCAGTACTTC. It specifies CASSLGGTYEQYF.

The chain joins TRBV6-6 to TRBJ1-2, with 10 bases identical to TRBD1. CDR1 MNHNY and CDR2 SVGAGI come from the germline V gene (reference sequence). The CDR3 runs 16 residues. V gave up 6 bases and J gave up 5 bases; unmatched junction bases: 12. CDR3 residues: CASSPRGQGLPYGYTF. CDR3 in DNA: TGTGCCAGCAGCCCCAGGGGACAGGGGTTACCTTATGGCTACACCTTC.

V and J are TRBV2 and TRBJ2-5; 10 nucleotides match TRBD2. With V trimmed by 7 bases and J by 3 bases, 11 bases remained unmatched. The CDR3 runs to 16 residues. Per germline, CDR1 SNHLY and CDR2 FYNNEI. CDR3 sequence (DNA): TGTGCCAGCACCCAGGGGGCTAGCGGGGGCAAAGAGACCCAGTACTTC. Translation gives CASTQGASGGKETQYF.

CDR3 DNA: TGTGCCAGCAGTCCGGGACTAGCGGGGGGAACCTACGAGCAGTACTTC. This gives the protein CASSPGLAGGTYEQYF. This sequence joins TRBV2 and TRBJ2-7, with 15 bases aligning to TRBD2. The germline V gene has CDR1 SNHLY and CDR2 FYNNEI. The CDR3 covers 16 residues. Losses at the gene ends were 5 bases for V and 2 bases for J; bases not matched to a gene: 4.

This clone was recorded a few times. V usage is TRBV12-3 or TRBV12-4 and J usage is TRBJ2-4, with D possibly matching TRBD1 (6 bases). CDR3 length: 13 amino acids. Trimming cost V 5 bases and J 12 bases, with 17 bases left between them. The CDR3 DNA reads TGTGCCAGCAGTCTATCTCAGGGGCAGGGTCAGTACTTC. It yields the protein CASSLSQGQGQYF.

The rearrangement links TRBV4-1 to TRBJ1-4; 8 bases match TRBD1. Germline V gene data show CDR1 as MGHRA and CDR2 as YSYEKL. The trim removed 1 base at V and 7 bases at J, leaving 5 bases unmatched. The CDR3 consists of 15 residues. CDR3 sequence reads: CASSQGTGLGEKLFF. The CDR3 coding sequence is TGCGCCAGCAGCCAAGGGACAGGGTTAGGTGAAAAACTGTTTTTT.

The chain has TRBV2 and TRBJ2-7, with a weak D call TRBD2 (6 bases). Germline V gene data show CDR1 as SNHLY and CDR2 as FYNNEI. The CDR3 extends over 14 amino acids. Between the trimmed V and J ends, which lost 3 bases and 1 base, there was a span of 10 bases. CDR3 sequence reads: CASSDGAGSYEQYF. CDR3 DNA sequence: TGTGCCAGCAGTGATGGTGCGGGGTCCTACGAGCAGTACTTC.

The V and J genes are TRBV30 and TRBJ2-3; no reliable D call. CDR1 and CDR2 (germline): GTSNPN, SVGIG (reference sequence). V dropped 2 bases and J dropped 0 bases, with 6 bases sitting between them. There are 13 residues in the CDR3. The chain's CDR3 is CAWSWASTDTQYF. In nucleotides, the CDR3 is TGTGCCTGGAGTTGGGCAAGCACAGATACGCAGTATTTT.

At least ten counts were recorded for this clone. This chain uses TRBV19 with TRBJ2-7; TRBD2 matches 7 bases. Germline lookup yields CDR1 LNHDA and CDR2 SQIVND (reference sequence). The V and J ends lost 5 bases and 0 bases, in that order; junction bases with no gene match: 7. The CDR3 runs 15 residues. The CDR3 coding sequence is TGTGCCAGTAGTCCCCATGGCGGGGGCTCCTACGAGCAGTACTTC. Encoded protein: CASSPHGGGSYEQYF.

The V and J genes are TRBV2 and TRBJ2-7; 9 nucleotides match TRBD1. CDR3 length: 16 amino acids. Germline-derived CDR1 and CDR2 are SNHLY and FYNNEI. Losses at the gene ends were 2 bases for V and 2 bases for J; bases not matched to a gene: 7. Here the CDR3 reads CASSEPRDREAYEQYF. The CDR3 DNA reads TGTGCCAGCAGTGAACCCCGGGACAGGGAGGCCTACGAGCAGTACTTC.